This is a list of T cell receptor beta chains from one sample in a study of cytomegalovirus exposure and HLA in healthy donors. Clones were sequenced by immunoSEQ multiplex PCR, and TCRdb holds only the in-frame ones, with some missing. The sample has more than 85,000 clones; more than 85% are singletons. Source material: PBMCs. The source is a woman aged 18-30 years in good health and CMV-seropositive. Each CDR3 is given with its conserved first and last residue. The order of the fields is V gene, CDR3 protein.

v_gene: TRBV28; CDR3aa: CASRRTGSPLGEQYF
v_gene: TRBV28; CDR3aa: CASSLRPTFFTDTQYF
v_gene: TRBV18; CDR3aa: CASSPTGQGYGYTF
v_gene: TRBV5-8; CDR3aa: CASSTRGNLYEQYF
v_gene: TRBV9; CDR3aa: CASSVGTGLTEAFF
v_gene: TRBV7-3; CDR3aa: CASSLTVAGANVLTF
v_gene: TRBV4-2; CDR3aa: CASSPTSGLTYEQYF
v_gene: TRBV5-1; CDR3aa: CASSLYPGGRDTYNEQFF
v_gene: TRBV6-1; CDR3aa: CASSEARGFDYGYTF
v_gene: TRBV25-1; CDR3aa: CASRDNYSGNTIYF
v_gene: TRBV13; CDR3aa: CASSSGTSSYEQYF
v_gene: TRBV25-1; CDR3aa: CASSGEPAGGGETQYF
v_gene: TRBV27; CDR3aa: CASSSRGVGNTEAFF
v_gene: TRBV11-3; CDR3aa: CASSDESSSGGAGYEQYF
v_gene: TRBV28; CDR3aa: CASRLGQGKQYF
v_gene: TRBV5-1; CDR3aa: CASSFGQLNQPQHF
v_gene: TRBV6-5; CDR3aa: CATTRGEASTDTQYF
v_gene: TRBV27; CDR3aa: CASSQQGAGEKLFF
v_gene: TRBV4-1; CDR3aa: CASSQVQVTEAFF
v_gene: TRBV6-1; CDR3aa: CASRAGGLSGYTF
v_gene: TRBV6-5; CDR3aa: CASSSRGQPNTEAFF
v_gene: TRBV6-1; CDR3aa: CASLLRGNNYGYTF
v_gene: TRBV5-1; CDR3aa: CASSLAYRGSRREQYF
v_gene: TRBV7-9; CDR3aa: CASSLALYYEQYF
v_gene: TRBV4-1; CDR3aa: CASSQDLDSSYNSPLHF
v_gene: TRBV28; CDR3aa: CASSSGQGDTEAFF
v_gene: TRBV5-6; CDR3aa: CASSFTGSQETQYF
v_gene: TRBV9; CDR3aa: CASSVVEGKDNEQFF
v_gene: TRBV4-1; CDR3aa: CASSQDVGGYTF
v_gene: TRBV7-6; CDR3aa: CASSLGLAGVGEQYF
v_gene: TRBV9; CDR3aa: CASSVAAGVNTGELFF
v_gene: TRBV11-2; CDR3aa: CASSFLRDNEQFF
v_gene: TRBV11-3; CDR3aa: CASSRQGQETQYF
v_gene: TRBV18; CDR3aa: CASSLDGPRGNEQFF
v_gene: TRBV21-1; CDR3aa: CASSTVGFHTQYF
v_gene: TRBV28; CDR3aa: CASSLKGLGRGSGQPQHF
v_gene: TRBV28; CDR3aa: CASSLGQGAEEQYF
v_gene: TRBV16; CDR3aa: CASSQYGTTNTEAFF
v_gene: TRBV6-1; CDR3aa: CASREGQVYTF
v_gene: TRBV19; CDR3aa: CASSIDHQSLWSYEQYF
v_gene: TRBV6-1; CDR3aa: CASSETRGAEGYTF
v_gene: TRBV9; CDR3aa: CASSTTRAGGPDTQYF
v_gene: TRBV18; CDR3aa: CASSPDWAGTPYGYTF
v_gene: TRBV6-1; CDR3aa: CASSEVIAGGPTDTQYF
v_gene: TRBV12-5; CDR3aa: CASGPLGGEDNEQFF
v_gene: TRBV7-8; CDR3aa: CASSLARRGTPSEQFF
v_gene: TRBV7-3; CDR3aa: CASSLEEGPFYGYTF
v_gene: TRBV25-1; CDR3aa: CASSDRRGSNEQFF
v_gene: TRBV5-1; CDR3aa: CASRGQGTNEKLFF
v_gene: TRBV6-5; CDR3aa: CASSVLGYSNQPQHF
v_gene: TRBV29-1; CDR3aa: CSVEDRVAETYEQYF
v_gene: TRBV14; CDR3aa: CASSHRSWNEQFF
v_gene: TRBV4-2; CDR3aa: CASSQGAVYGYTF